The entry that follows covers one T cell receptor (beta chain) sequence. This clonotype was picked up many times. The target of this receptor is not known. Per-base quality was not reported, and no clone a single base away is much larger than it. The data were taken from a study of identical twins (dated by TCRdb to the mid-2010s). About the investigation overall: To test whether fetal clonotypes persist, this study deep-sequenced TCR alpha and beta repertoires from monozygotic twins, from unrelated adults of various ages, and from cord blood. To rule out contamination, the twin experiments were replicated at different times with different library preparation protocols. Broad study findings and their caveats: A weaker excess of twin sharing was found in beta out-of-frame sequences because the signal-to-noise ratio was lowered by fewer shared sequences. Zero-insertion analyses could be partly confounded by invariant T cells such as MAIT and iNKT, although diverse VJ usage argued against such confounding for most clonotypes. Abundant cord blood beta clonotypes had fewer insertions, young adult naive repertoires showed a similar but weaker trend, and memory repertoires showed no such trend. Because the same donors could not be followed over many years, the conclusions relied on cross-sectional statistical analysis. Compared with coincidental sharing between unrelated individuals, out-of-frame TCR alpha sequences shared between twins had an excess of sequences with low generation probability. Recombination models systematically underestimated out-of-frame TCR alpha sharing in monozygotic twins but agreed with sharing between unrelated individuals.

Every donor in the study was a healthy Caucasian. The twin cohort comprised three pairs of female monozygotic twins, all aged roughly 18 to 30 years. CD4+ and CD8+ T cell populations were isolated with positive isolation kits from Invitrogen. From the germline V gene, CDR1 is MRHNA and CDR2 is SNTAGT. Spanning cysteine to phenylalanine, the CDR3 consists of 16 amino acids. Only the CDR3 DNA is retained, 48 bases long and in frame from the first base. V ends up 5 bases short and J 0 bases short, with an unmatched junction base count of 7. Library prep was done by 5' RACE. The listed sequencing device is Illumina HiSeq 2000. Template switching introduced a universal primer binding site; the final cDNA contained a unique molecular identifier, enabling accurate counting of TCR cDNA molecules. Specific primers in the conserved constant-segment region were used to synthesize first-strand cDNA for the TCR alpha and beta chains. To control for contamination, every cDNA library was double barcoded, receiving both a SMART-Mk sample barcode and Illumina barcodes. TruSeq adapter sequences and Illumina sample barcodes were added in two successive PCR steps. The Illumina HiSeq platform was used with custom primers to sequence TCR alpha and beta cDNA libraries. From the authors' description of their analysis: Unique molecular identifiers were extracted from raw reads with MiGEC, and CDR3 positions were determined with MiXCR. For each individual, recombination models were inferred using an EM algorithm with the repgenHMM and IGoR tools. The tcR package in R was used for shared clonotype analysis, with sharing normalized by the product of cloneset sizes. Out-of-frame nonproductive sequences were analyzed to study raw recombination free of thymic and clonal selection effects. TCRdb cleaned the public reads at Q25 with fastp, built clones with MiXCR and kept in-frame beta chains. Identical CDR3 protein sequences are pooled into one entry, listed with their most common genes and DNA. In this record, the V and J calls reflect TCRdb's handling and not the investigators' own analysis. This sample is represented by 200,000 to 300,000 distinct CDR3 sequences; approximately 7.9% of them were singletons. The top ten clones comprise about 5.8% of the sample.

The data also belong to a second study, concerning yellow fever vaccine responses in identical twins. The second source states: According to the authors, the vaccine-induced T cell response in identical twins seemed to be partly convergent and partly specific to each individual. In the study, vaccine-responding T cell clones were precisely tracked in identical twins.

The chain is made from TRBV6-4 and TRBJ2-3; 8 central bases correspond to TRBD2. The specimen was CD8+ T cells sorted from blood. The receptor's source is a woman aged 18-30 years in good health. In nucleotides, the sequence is TGTGCCAGCAGTTGGGCTAGCGGGTCCAGCACAGATACGCAGTATTTT. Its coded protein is CASSWASGSSTDTQYF.